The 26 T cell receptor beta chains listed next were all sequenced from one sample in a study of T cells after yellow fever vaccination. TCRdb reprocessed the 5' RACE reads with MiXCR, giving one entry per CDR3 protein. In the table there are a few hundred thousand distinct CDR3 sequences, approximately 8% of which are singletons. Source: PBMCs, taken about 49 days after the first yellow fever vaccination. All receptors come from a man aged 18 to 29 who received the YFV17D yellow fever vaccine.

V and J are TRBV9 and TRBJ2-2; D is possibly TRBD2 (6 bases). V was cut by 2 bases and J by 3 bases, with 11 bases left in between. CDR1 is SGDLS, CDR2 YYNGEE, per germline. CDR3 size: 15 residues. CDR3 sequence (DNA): TGTGCCAGCAGCGTGGGGAGACTAGACACCGGGGAGCTGTTTTTT. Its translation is CASSVGRLDTGELFF.

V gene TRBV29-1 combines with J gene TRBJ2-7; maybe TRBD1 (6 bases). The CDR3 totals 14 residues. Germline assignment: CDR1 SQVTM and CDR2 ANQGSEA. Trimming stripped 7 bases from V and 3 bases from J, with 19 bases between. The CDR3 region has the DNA TGCAGCGCCCAAGCTGGGCAGGGGAGCTACGAGCAGTACTTC. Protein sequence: CSAQAGQGSYEQYF.

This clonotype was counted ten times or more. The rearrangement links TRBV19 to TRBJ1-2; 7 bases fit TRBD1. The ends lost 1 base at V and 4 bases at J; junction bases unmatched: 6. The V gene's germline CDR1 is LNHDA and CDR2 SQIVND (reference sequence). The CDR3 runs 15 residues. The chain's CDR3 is CASSIAGTEAYGYTF. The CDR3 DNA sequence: TGTGCCAGTAGTATAGCTGGGACAGAAGCCTATGGCTACACCTTC.

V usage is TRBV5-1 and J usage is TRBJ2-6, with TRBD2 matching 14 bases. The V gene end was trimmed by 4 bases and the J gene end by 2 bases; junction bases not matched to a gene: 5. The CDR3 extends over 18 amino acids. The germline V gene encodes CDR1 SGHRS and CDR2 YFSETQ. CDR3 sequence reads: CASSPTTSGGAGANVLTF. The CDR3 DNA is TGCGCCAGCAGCCCTACGACTAGCGGGGGGGCTGGGGCCAACGTCCTGACTTTC.

The CDR3 DNA follows: TGTGCCAGCAGCCTTCTTAGCGTCCCCCACGAGCAGTACTTC. Amino acid sequence: CASSLLSVPHEQYF. The gene calls are TRBV7-3 and TRBJ2-7; D possibly corresponds to TRBD2 (5 bases). Germline-derived CDR1 and CDR2 are SGHTA and FQGTGA. This CDR3 region has 14 residues. V shed 5 bases and J shed 5 bases, with 16 bases lying between them.

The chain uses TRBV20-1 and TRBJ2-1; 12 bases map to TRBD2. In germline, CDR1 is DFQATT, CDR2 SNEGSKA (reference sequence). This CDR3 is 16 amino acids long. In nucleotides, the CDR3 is TGCTGCGCCGTCCTTCCGGGACTAGCGGGTTACAATGAGCAGTTCTTC. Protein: CCAVLPGLAGYNEQFF.

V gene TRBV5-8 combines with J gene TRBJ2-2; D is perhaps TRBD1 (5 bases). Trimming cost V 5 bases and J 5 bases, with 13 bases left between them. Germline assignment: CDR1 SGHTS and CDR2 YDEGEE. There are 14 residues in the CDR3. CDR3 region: CASSQTQATGELFF. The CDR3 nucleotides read TGTGCCAGCAGTCAAACACAGGCAACCGGGGAGCTGTTTTTT.

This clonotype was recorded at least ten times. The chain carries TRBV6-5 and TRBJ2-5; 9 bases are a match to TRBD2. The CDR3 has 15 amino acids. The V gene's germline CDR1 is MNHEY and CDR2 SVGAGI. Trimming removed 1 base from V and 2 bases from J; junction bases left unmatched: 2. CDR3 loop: CASSYFLAGQETQYF. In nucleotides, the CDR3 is TGTGCCAGCAGTTACTTCCTAGCGGGGCAAGAGACCCAGTACTTC.

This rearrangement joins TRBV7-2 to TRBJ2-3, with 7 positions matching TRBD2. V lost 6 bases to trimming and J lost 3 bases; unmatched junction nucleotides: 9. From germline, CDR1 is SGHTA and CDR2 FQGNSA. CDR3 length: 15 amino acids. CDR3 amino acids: CASRGAGLLTDTQYF. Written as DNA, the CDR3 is TGTGCCAGCAGAGGAGCGGGACTACTGACAGATACGCAGTATTTT.

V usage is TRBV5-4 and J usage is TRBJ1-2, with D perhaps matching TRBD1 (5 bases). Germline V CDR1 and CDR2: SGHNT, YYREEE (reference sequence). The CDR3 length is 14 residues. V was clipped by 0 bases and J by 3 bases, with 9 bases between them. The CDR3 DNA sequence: TGTGCCAGCAGCTTGGCCCCAGGGTACTATGGCTACACCTTC. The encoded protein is CASSLAPGYYGYTF.

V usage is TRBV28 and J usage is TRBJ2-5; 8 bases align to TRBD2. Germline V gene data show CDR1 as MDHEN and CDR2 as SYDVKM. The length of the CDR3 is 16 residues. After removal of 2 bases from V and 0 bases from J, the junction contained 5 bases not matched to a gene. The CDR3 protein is CASSLEAGEYQETQYF. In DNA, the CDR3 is TGTGCCAGCAGTTTAGAAGCGGGGGAGTACCAAGAGACCCAGTACTTC.

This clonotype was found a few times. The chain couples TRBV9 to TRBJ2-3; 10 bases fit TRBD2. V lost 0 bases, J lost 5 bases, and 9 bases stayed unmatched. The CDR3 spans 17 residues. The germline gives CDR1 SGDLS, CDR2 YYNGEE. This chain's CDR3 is CASSVEPGLANLDTQYF. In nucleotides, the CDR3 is TGTGCCAGCAGCGTAGAGCCGGGACTAGCGAACCTAGATACGCAGTATTTT. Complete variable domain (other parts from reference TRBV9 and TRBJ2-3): DSGVTQTPKHLITATGQRVTLRCSPRSGDLSVYWYQQSLDQGLQFLIQYYNGEERAKGNILERFSAQQFPDLHSELNLSSLELGDSALYFCASSVEPGLANLDTQYFGPGTRLTVL.

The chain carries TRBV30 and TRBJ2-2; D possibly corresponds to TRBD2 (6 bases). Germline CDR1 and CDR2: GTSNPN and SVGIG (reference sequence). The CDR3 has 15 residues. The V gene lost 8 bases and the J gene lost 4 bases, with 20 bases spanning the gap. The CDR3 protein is CAGDAEGDATGELFF. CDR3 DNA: TGTGCCGGAGACGCGGAGGGTGACGCCACCGGGGAGCTGTTTTTT.

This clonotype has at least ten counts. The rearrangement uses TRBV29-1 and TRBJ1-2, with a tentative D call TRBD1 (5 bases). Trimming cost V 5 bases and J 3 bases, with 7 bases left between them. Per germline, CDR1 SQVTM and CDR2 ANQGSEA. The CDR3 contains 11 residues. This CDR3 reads CSVSRDYGYTF. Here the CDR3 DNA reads TGCAGCGTTTCCAGGGACTATGGCTACACCTTC. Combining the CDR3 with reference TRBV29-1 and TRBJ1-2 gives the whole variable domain SAVISQKPSRDICQRGTSLTIQCQVDSQVTMMFWYRQQPGQSLTLIATANQGSEATYESGFVIDKFPISRPNLTFSTLTVSNMSPEDSSIYLCSVSRDYGYTFGSGTRLTVV.

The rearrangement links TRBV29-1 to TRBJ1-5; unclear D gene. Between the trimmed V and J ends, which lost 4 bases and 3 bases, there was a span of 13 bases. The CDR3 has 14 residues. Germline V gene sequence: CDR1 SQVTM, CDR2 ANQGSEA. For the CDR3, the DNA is TGCAGCGTTGCCCTCGGACGGAACAATCAGCCCCAGCATTTT. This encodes CSVALGRNNQPQHF.

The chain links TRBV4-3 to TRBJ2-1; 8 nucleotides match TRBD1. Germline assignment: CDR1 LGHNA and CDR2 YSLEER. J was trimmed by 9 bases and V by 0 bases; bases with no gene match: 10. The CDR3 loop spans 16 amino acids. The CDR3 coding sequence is TGCGCCAGCAGCCAAGATTCAGGGGGCGCGGTCAGTGAGCAGTTCTTC. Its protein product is CASSQDSGGAVSEQFF.

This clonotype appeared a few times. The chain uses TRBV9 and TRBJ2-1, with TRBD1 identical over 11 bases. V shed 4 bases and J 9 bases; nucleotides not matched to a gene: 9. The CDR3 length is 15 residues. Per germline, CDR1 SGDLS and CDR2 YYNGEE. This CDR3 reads CASSLDRGLYIEQFF. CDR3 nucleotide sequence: TGTGCCAGCAGCTTGGACAGGGGGCTCTATATTGAGCAGTTCTTC.

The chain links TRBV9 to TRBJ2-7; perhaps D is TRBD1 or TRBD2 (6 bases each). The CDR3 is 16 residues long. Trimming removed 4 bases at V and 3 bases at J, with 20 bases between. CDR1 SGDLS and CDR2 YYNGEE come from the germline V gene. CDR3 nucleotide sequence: TGTGCCAGCAGCACCGGGGGCGCGGGTGCGATCTACGAGCAGTACTTC. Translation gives CASSTGGAGAIYEQYF.

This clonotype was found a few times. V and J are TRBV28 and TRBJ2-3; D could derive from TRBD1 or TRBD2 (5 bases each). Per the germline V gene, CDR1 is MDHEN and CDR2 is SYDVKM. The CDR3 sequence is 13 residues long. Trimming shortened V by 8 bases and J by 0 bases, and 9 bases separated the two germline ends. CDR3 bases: TGTGCCAGCGGGGGTACTAGCACAGATACGCAGTATTTT. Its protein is CASGGTSTDTQYF.

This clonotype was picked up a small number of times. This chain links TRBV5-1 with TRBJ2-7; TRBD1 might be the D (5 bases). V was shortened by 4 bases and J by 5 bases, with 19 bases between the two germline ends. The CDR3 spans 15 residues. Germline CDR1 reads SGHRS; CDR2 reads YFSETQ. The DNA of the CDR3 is TGCGCCAGCAGCACCTCAACACAGGCGAGTGACGAGCAGTACTTC. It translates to CASSTSTQASDEQYF.

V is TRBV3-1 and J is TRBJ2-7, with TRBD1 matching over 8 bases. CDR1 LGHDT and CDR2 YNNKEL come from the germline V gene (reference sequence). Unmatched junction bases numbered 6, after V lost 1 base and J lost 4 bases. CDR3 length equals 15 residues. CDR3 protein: CASSQAGTGRYEQYF. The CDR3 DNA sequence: TGTGCCAGCAGCCAAGCGGGGACAGGAAGGTACGAGCAGTACTTC.

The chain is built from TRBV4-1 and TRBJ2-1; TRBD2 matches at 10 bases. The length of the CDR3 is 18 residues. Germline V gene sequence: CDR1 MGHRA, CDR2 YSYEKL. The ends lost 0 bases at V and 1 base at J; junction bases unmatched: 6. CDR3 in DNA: TGCGCCAGCAGCCAAGACCAACTAGCGGGGTTTTCCTACAATGAGCAGTTCTTC. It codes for CASSQDQLAGFSYNEQFF.

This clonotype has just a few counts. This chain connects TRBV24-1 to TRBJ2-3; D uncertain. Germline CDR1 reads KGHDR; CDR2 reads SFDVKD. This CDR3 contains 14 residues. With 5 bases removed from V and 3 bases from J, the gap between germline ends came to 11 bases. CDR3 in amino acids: CATSASYETDTQYF. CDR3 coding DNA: TGTGCCACCAGTGCAAGTTACGAGACAGATACGCAGTATTTT.

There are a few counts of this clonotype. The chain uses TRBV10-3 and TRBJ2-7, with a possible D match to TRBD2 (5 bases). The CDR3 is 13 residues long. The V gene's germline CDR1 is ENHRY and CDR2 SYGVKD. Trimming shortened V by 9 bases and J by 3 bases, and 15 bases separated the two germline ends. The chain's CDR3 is CAMSPGKDYEQYV. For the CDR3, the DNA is TGTGCCATGAGCCCGGGAAAAGACTACGAGCAGTACGTC.

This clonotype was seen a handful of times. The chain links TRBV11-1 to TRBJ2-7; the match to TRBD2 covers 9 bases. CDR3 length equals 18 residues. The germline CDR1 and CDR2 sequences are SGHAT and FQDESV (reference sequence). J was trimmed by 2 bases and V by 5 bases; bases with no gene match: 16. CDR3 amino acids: CASSPGSAGGPFPYEQYF. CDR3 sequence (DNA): TGTGCCAGCAGCCCCGGTTCGGCGGGGGGGCCTTTTCCCTACGAGCAGTACTTC.

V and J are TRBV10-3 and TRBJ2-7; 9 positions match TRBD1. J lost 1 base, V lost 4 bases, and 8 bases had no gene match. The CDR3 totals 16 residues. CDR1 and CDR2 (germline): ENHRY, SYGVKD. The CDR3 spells CAISGGMGTGSYEQYV. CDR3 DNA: TGTGCCATCAGTGGGGGTATGGGGACAGGGTCCTACGAGCAGTACGTC.